The 5 T cell receptor beta chains below were found in one sample sequenced in a study of blood T cell repertoires in COVID-19. The method was immunoSEQ multiplex PCR; TCRdb's version includes in-frame clones alone and lacks a portion of them. Here the sample spans about 140,000 clones, around 82% being singletons. Sequenced material: peripheral blood. The receptors stem from a human donor in a cohort sampled during active COVID-19.

The genes are TRBV5-1 and TRBJ2-1; the D is unclear. The V end was cut by 0 bases, the J end by 4 bases, with 8 bases between. This CDR3 is 14 amino acids long. Per the germline V gene, CDR1 is SGHRS and CDR2 is YFSETQ. The CDR3 DNA follows: TGCGCCAGCAGCTTGGGCTCTAGTTACAATGAGCAGTTCTTC. Translated, it gives CASSLGSSYNEQFF.

The chain recombines TRBV5-5 with TRBJ2-5, with TRBD1 matching over 8 bases. The CDR3 covers 14 residues. Germline lookup yields CDR1 SGHKS and CDR2 YYEKEE (reference sequence). Unmatched junction bases numbered 7, after V lost 4 bases and J lost 5 bases. CDR3 region: CASSPDRELETQYF. The CDR3 coding sequence is TGTGCCAGCAGCCCGGACAGGGAATTGGAGACCCAGTACTTC.

The chain joins TRBV5-1 to TRBJ1-2; D call uncertain. V shed 4 bases and J shed 3 bases, with 10 bases lying between them. CDR1 and CDR2 from the germline V gene are SGHRS and YFSETQ. The CDR3 contains 13 residues. For the CDR3, the DNA is TGCGCCAGCAGCCGGCTTCTAGACTATGGCTACACCTTC. Translating it yields CASSRLLDYGYTF.

Written as DNA, the CDR3 is TGCGCCAGCAGCCAAGTGGCGACTAGACAAGAGACCCAGTACTTC. Translated: CASSQVATRQETQYF. The chain joins TRBV4-1 to TRBJ2-5; a weak D match, TRBD2 (6 bases). V was cut by 1 base and J by 2 bases, with 11 bases left in between. The CDR3 is 15 amino acids. Germline CDR1 MGHRA, CDR2 YSYEKL.

This clone has just a few counts. The V and J genes are TRBV7-2 and TRBJ2-3; weak D call: TRBD2 (5 bases). The CDR3 covers 14 residues. Trimming removed 5 bases at V and 1 base at J, with 10 bases between. From germline, CDR1 is SGHTA and CDR2 FQGNSA. The CDR3 protein is CASSPRRGTDTQYF. The CDR3, as DNA: TGTGCCAGCAGCCCCCGGCGGGGCACAGATACGCAGTATTTT.